This T cell receptor (beta chain) was sequenced in a study of T cells after yellow fever vaccination. As for the study in general: Each low-cell-number fraction was prepared by means of SMART-Seq v4 Ultra Low Input. Study results and caveats: The study re-detected most primary-vaccination clones after the booster (96% CD4, roughly 85% CD8). The bulk population could contribute abundant contaminating clonotypes to FACS-sorted repertoires.

This clonotype showed up just a few times. Antigen unknown. UMIs were added to TCR cDNA along with a universal primer site when it was made by 5'RACE template switching. Using its own MiXCR run on the 5' RACE reads, TCRdb lists one record per CDR3 protein. The sample has some 670,000 distinct CDR3 sequences; 9% to 15% are singletons. The CDR3 spans 15 residues. V shed 8 bases and J shed 2 bases, with 22 bases lying between them. Looked up from germline, CDR1 is SQVTM and CDR2 is ANQGSEA. Sequences were derived from PBMCs, sampled on the day of the yellow fever booster vaccination. The clonotype originates from a young man who received the YFV17D yellow fever vaccine. V and J are TRBV29-1 and TRBJ2-7, with D maybe TRBD2 (5 bases). CDR3 amino acids: CSYRLWELVTYEQYF. In DNA, the CDR3 is TGCAGCTACCGCCTTTGGGAGCTGGTTACCTACGAGCAGTACTTC.